The rows below give T cell receptor beta chains drawn from one sample of a study of a mutant IDH1 vaccine in newly diagnosed glioma. What these receptors recognize is not known. Clones were sequenced by immunoSEQ multiplex PCR, and TCRdb holds only the in-frame ones, with some missing. The table shows some 48,000 clones, with approximately 80% occurring only once. The material was PBMCs, obtained from a glioma patient whose treatment included an IDH1 peptide vaccine. The receptors were sampled from a man aged 40-50 years with glioma. Both conserved end residues are part of each CDR3. A D gene is named only where the DNA matches it firmly. Rows may omit the clone size; those that give it use once, few, many or a size class.

D | size | J | V | length | CDR3 | DNA
TRBD1 | - | TRBJ2-2 | TRBV6-5 | 14 | CASRPDRDAGELFF | TGTGCCAGCAGACCCGACAGGGATGCCGGGGAGCTGTTTTTT
TRBD1 | - | TRBJ2-7 | TRBV6-1 | 18 | CASSDYVGTVGVRGEQYF | TGTGCCAGCAGTGACTACGTTGGGACAGTGGGGGTTAGGGGCGAGCAGTACTTC
- | - | TRBJ2-7 | TRBV10-3 | 14 | CAISESTTTYEQYF | TGTGCCATCAGTGAGTCGACGACCACCTACGAGCAGTACTTC
- | - | TRBJ1-2 | TRBV15 | 14 | CATSRGVVGYGYTF | TGTGCCACCAGCAGAGGGGTTGTGGGCTATGGCTACACCTTC
- | - | TRBJ2-7 | TRBV5-1 | 15 | CASSWGISHDYEQYF | TGCGCCAGCAGCTGGGGGATCTCTCACGACTACGAGCAGTACTTC
- | - | TRBJ2-1 | TRBV2 | 15 | CASSQTGRRGNEQFF | TGTGCCAGCAGTCAAACAGGGCGGCGAGGGAATGAGCAGTTCTTC
- | - | TRBJ2-7 | TRBV5-6 | 12 | CASSSGVYEQYF | TGTGCCAGCAGTTCGGGGGTGTACGAGCAGTACTTC
TRBD2 | - | TRBJ2-7 | TRBV7-8 | 15 | CASSPRAGGPWEQYF | TGTGCCAGCAGCCCCAGAGCGGGGGGGCCGTGGGAGCAGTACTTC
- | - | TRBJ2-7 | TRBV7-2 | 15 | CASSLAAVAGAEQYF | TGTGCCAGCAGCTTAGCAGCGGTGGCAGGGGCCGAGCAGTACTTC
TRBD1 | - | TRBJ1-6 | TRBV13 | 16 | CASSFGGGLYNSPLHF | TGTGCCAGCAGCTTTGGAGGGGGCCTATATAATTCACCCCTCCACTTT
- | - | TRBJ2-7 | TRBV25-1 | 14 | CASSEFGGGNEQYF | TGTGCCAGCAGTGAATTTGGGGGGGGCAACGAGCAGTACTTC
- | - | TRBJ1-2 | TRBV7-2 | 17 | CASSPRTTVYTNYGYTF | TGTGCCAGCAGCCCCAGAACGACGGTCTATACTAACTATGGCTACACCTTC
- | - | TRBJ1-2 | TRBV5-8 | 15 | CASSSGQGRAYGYTF | TGTGCCAGCAGCTCCGGGCAGGGGCGGGCCTATGGCTACACCTTC
TRBD1 | - | TRBJ1-2 | TRBV5-6 | 14 | CASSFDRASYGYTF | TGTGCCAGCAGCTTCGACAGGGCTTCGTATGGCTACACCTTC
- | - | TRBJ2-7 | TRBV28 | 12 | CASTVGSSEQYF | TGTGCCAGCACCGTGGGCTCCTCCGAGCAGTACTTC
- | - | TRBJ2-6 | TRBV6-5 | 15 | CASRPAGTGANVLTF | TGTGCCAGCAGGCCCGCAGGGACTGGGGCCAACGTCCTGACTTTC
- | - | TRBJ1-3 | TRBV19 | 14 | CASSIQGQRNTIYF | TGTGCCAGTAGTATCCAAGGACAGCGGAACACCATATATTTT
- | - | TRBJ2-2 | TRBV7-9 | 11 | CASSHTGELFF | TGTGCCAGCAGCCACACCGGGGAGCTGTTTTTT
- | - | TRBJ1-1 | TRBV5-6 | 15 | CASSGQSTGNTEAFF | TGTGCCAGCAGCGGGCAGTCCACTGGCAACACTGAAGCTTTCTTT
- | few | TRBJ1-1 | TRBV6-1 | 13 | CATGTIDGTEAFF | TGTGCCACCGGGACAATTGATGGGACTGAAGCTTTCTTT
- | - | TRBJ2-1 | TRBV5-6 | 15 | CASSTPRQDYNEQFF | TGTGCCAGCAGCACACCGAGACAAGACTACAATGAGCAGTTCTTC
TRBD1 | - | TRBJ2-7 | TRBV15 | 15 | CATSRYRTGNYEQYF | TGTGCCACCAGCAGATATAGGACAGGGAACTACGAGCAGTACTTC
TRBD1 | - | TRBJ2-2 | TRBV27 | 14 | CASGAGTVAGELFF | TGTGCCAGCGGCGCCGGGACAGTCGCCGGGGAGCTGTTTTTT
- | - | TRBJ2-5 | TRBV6-5 | 13 | CAISPTGYDTQYF | TGTGCCATCTCGCCCACAGGGTATGACACCCAGTACTTC
- | - | TRBJ2-7 | TRBV4-1 | 14 | CASSQIGQIYEQYF | TGCGCCAGCAGCCAGATCGGGCAGATCTACGAGCAGTACTTC
- | - | TRBJ2-7 | TRBV6-1 | 14 | CASSEIDKTYEQYF | TGTGCCAGCAGTGAAATCGACAAGACCTACGAGCAGTACTTC
TRBD1 | - | TRBJ1-1 | TRBV5-6 | 15 | CASSQRTGMNTEAFF | TGTGCCAGCAGCCAGCGGACAGGGATGAACACTGAAGCTTTCTTT
TRBD1 | few | TRBJ2-3 | TRBV4-2 | 16 | CASSQKQGAPADTQYF | TGTGCCAGCAGCCAAAAACAGGGGGCTCCAGCAGATACGCAGTATTTT
- | - | TRBJ2-7 | TRBV7-9 | 14 | CASRGGGPAYEQYF | TGTGCCAGCAGGGGGGGCGGTCCAGCCTACGAGCAGTACTTC
- | - | TRBJ2-7 | TRBV15 | 16 | CATSEGPSPGLYEQYF | TGTGCCACCTCGGAGGGCCCTTCCCCCGGACTTTACGAGCAGTACTTC
- | - | TRBJ1-2 | TRBV6-6 | 15 | CASSYLRDTNYGYTF | TGTGCCAGCAGTTACCTCCGGGACACTAACTATGGCTACACCTTC
TRBD1 | - | TRBJ1-6 | TRBV5-6 | 16 | CASSLVTGGGNSPLHF | TGTGCCAGCAGCTTGGTGACAGGGGGTGGTAATTCACCCCTCCACTTT
TRBD1 | few | TRBJ1-4 | TRBV11-2 | 14 | CASSLTGTNEKLFF | TGTGCCAGCAGCCTGACAGGGACTAATGAAAAACTGTTTTTT
- | - | TRBJ1-2 | TRBV30 | 13 | CAWSALGDYGYTF | TGTGCCTGGAGCGCCCTGGGGGATTATGGCTACACCTTC
- | once | TRBJ1-5 | TRBV2 | 15 | CASSEVGGWNQPQHF | TGTGCCAGCAGTGAAGTCGGAGGGTGGAATCAGCCCCAGCATTTT
- | - | TRBJ1-1 | TRBV29-1 | 16 | CSVEGGGGRKNTEAFF | TGCAGCGTTGAAGGCGGGGGGGGCCGAAAGAACACTGAAGCTTTCTTT
- | - | TRBJ2-3 | TRBV5-1 | 12 | CASSLDESFQYF | TGCGCCAGCAGCTTGGATGAGTCCTTTCAGTATTTT
- | - | TRBJ1-3 | TRBV2 | 15 | CATSSDRRSGNTIYF | TGTGCCACCAGTTCCGACAGGAGGTCTGGAAACACCATATATTTT
- | - | TRBJ1-3 | TRBV11-2 | 17 | CASSLHDRRYSGNTIYF | TGTGCCAGCAGCTTACATGACAGGCGCTACTCTGGAAACACCATATATTTT
TRBD1 | - | TRBJ1-2 | TRBV7-9 | 15 | CASSFGDRNAYGYTF | TGTGCCAGCAGCTTTGGGGACAGGAATGCGTATGGCTACACCTTC
- | - | TRBJ1-1 | TRBV7-6 | 13 | CASSLNGNTEAFF | TGTGCCAGCAGCTTAAACGGGAACACTGAAGCTTTCTTT
- | - | TRBJ2-5 | TRBV19 | 13 | CASSLVAGRTQYF | TGTGCCAGTAGTTTGGTGGCGGGACGGACCCAGTACTTC
TRBD1 | - | TRBJ2-7 | TRBV7-2 | 15 | CASSLAGQGSYEQYF | TGTGCCAGCAGCTTAGCTGGACAGGGCTCCTACGAGCAGTACTTC
TRBD2 | - | TRBJ2-5 | TRBV5-4 | 16 | CASSLVAGGDQETQYF | TGTGCCAGCAGCTTGGTAGCGGGGGGCGACCAAGAGACCCAGTACTTC
TRBD2 | - | TRBJ2-7 | TRBV14 | 15 | CASSHLGTTIYEQYF | TGTGCCAGCAGCCATCTAGGGACTACGATCTACGAGCAGTACTTC
- | few | TRBJ2-5 | TRBV7-3 | 13 | CASSSQGQETQYF | TGTGCCAGCAGCTCACAGGGCCAAGAGACCCAGTACTTC
- | - | TRBJ1-4 | TRBV5-1 | 15 | CASSSGGGRVEKLFF | TGCGCCAGCTCCTCAGGTGGGGGGCGCGTTGAAAAACTGTTTTTT
TRBD1 | - | TRBJ1-1 | TRBV19 | 15 | CASSTRRQGETEAFF | TGTGCCAGTAGTACCCGCAGGCAGGGGGAGACTGAAGCTTTCTTT
- | few | TRBJ1-1 | TRBV11-2 | 15 | CASSLDVGMATEAFF | TGTGCCAGCAGCTTAGATGTAGGGATGGCCACTGAAGCTTTCTTT
TRBD1 | - | TRBJ1-1 | TRBV6-1 | 15 | CASSPDRFMNTEAFF | TGTGCCAGCAGTCCGGACAGGTTCATGAACACTGAAGCTTTCTTT
- | - | TRBJ1-1 | TRBV5-6 | 18 | CASSGGGPGLNLNTEAFF | TGTGCCAGCAGCGGGGGGGGCCCAGGGCTCAACCTGAACACTGAAGCTTTCTTT